This T cell receptor beta chain came from a study of T-cell reconstitution after alpha-beta-depleted transplantation in children. Study results and limitations: The study traced high day-60 TCRbeta diversity in some patients to surviving recipient T cells and thymic progenitors.

For this clonotype: Its antigen is not known.

For TCRbeta, the library was prepared with unique molecular identifiers. TCRdb analysed the PCR reads with MiXCR anew, one entry per CDR3 protein. Found here are 500,000 to 750,000 distinct CDR3 sequences, around 27% of them singletons; the top ten hold 30% to 45%. This CDR3 spans 15 amino acids. Germline-derived CDR1 and CDR2 are LGHDT and YNNKEL (reference sequence). V gave up 4 bases and J gave up 4 bases; unmatched junction bases: 5. The TCR originated in a boy less than two years old with Wiskott-Aldrich syndrome, due to receive a stem cell transplant. Sequencing used PBMCs, obtained before TCRalphabeta/CD19-depleted stem cell transplant. The chain carries TRBV3-1 and TRBJ2-5; 11 nucleotides line up with TRBD1. CDR3 in amino acids: CASSRGTGGSETQYF. In DNA, the CDR3 is TGTGCCAGCAGCCGGGGGACAGGGGGATCAGAGACCCAGTACTTC.